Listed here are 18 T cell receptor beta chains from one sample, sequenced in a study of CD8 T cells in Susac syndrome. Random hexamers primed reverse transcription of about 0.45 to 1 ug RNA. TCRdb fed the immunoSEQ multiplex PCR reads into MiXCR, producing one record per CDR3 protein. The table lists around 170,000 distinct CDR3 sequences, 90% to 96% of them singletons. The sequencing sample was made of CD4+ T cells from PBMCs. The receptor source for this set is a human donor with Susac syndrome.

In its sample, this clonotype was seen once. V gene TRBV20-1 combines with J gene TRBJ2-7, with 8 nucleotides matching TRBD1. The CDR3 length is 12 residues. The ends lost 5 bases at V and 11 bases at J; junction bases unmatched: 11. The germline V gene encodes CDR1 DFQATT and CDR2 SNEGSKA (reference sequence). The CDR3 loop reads CSARQPDRAEYF. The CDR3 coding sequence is TGCAGTGCTCGACAGCCGGACAGGGCGGAGTACTTC.

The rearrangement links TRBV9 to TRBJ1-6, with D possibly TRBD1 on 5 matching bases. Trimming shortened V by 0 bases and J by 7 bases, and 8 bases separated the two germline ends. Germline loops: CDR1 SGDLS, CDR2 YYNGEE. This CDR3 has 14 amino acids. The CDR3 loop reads CASSVGGDNSPLHF. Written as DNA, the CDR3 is TGTGCCAGCAGCGTAGGAGGGGACAATTCACCCCTCCACTTT.

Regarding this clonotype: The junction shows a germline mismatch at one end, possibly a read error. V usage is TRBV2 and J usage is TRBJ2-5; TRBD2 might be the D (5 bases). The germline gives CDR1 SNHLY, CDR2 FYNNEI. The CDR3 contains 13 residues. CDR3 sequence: CASRRDAQGTQYF. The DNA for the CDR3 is TGTGCCAGCCGACGGGATGCCCAAGGGACCCAGTACTTC.

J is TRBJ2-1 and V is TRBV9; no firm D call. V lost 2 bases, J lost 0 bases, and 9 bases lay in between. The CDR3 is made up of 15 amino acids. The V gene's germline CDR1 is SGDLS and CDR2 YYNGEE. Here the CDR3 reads CASSVQPSSYNEQFF. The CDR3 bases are TGTGCCAGCAGCGTTCAGCCAAGCTCCTACAATGAGCAGTTCTTC.

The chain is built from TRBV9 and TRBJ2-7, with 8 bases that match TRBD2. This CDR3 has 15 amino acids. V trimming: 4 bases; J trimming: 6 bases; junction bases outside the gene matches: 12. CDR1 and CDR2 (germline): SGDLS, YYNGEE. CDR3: CASSPIAGLGGEQYF. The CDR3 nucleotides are TGTGCCAGCAGCCCTATAGCGGGGCTGGGAGGCGAGCAGTACTTC.

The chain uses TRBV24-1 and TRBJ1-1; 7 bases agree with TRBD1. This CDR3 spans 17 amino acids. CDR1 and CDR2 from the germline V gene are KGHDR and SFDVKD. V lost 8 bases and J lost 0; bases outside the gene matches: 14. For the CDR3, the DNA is TGTGCCACCACTGGAGTTCCGACCGGGACAGTGAACACTGAAGCTTTCTTT. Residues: CATTGVPTGTVNTEAFF.

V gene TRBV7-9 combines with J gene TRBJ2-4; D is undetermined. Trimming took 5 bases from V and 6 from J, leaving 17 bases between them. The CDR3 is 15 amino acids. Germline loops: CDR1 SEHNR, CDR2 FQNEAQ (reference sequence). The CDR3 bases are TGTGCCAGCAGCCATGATGGGCTTGAACTAAACATTCAGTACTTC. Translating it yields CASSHDGLELNIQYF.

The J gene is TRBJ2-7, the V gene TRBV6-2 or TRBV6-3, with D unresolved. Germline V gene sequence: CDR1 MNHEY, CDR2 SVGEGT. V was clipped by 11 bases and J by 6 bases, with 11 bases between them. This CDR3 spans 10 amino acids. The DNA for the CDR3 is TGTGCCGGTCGAGTCGGCGAGCAGTACTTC. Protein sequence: CAGRVGEQYF.

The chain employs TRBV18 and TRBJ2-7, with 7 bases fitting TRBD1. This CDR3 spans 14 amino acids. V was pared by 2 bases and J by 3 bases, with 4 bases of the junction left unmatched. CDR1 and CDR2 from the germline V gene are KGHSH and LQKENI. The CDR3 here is CASSPNRGNYEQYF. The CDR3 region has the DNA TGTGCCAGCTCACCAAACAGGGGAAACTACGAGCAGTACTTC.

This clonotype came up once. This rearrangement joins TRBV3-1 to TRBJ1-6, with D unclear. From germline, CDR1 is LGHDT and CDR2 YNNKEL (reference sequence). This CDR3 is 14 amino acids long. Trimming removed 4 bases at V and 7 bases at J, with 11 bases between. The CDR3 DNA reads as TGTGCCAGCAGCCGCGAACGGAGAAATTCACCCCTCCACTTT. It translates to CASSRERRNSPLHF.

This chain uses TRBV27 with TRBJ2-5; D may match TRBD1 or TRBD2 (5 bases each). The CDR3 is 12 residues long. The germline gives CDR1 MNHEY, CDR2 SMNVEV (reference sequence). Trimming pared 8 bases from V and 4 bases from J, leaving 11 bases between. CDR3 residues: CASARAGETQYF. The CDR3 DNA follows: TGTGCCAGCGCCAGGGCGGGAGAGACCCAGTACTTC.

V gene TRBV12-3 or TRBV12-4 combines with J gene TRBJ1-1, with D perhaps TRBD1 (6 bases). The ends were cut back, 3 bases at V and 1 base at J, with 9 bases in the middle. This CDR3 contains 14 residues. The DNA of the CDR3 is TGTGCCAGCAGTTTCGGACAGCCGAACACTGAAGCTTTCTTT. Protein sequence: CASSFGQPNTEAFF.

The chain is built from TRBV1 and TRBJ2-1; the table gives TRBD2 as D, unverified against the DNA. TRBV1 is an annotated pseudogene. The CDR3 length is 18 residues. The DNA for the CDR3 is TGCACCAGCAGCCAGAGGGGATTAGCGGGAAGCTCCTACAATGAGCAGTTCTTC. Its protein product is CTSSQRGLAGSSYNEQFF.

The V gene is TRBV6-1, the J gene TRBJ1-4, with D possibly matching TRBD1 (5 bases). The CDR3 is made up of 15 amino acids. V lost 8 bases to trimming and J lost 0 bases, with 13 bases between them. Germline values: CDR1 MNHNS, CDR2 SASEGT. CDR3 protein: CASRGWDATNEKLFF. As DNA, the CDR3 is TGTGCCAGCCGAGGGTGGGACGCAACTAATGAAAAACTGTTTTTT.

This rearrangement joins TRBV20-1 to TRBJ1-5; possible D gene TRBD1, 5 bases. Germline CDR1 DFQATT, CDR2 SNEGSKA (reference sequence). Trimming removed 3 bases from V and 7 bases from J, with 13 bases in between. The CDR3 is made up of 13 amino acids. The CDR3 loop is CSASLGVDQPQHF. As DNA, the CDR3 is TGCAGTGCTAGCCTAGGGGTAGACCAGCCCCAGCATTTT.

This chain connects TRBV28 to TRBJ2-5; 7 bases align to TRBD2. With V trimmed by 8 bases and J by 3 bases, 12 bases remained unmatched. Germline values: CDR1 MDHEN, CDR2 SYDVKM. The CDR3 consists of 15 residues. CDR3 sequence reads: CASSLRSSGEETQYF. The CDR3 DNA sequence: TGTGCCAGCTCCCTTCGGTCCAGCGGGGAAGAGACCCAGTACTTC.

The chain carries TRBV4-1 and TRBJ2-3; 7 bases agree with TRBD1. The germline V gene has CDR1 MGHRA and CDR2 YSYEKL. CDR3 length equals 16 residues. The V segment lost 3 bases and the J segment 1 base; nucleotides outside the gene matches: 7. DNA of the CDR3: TGCGCCAGCAGCCAGCGAGACAGGGCCGGCACAGATACGCAGTATTTT. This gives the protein CASSQRDRAGTDTQYF.

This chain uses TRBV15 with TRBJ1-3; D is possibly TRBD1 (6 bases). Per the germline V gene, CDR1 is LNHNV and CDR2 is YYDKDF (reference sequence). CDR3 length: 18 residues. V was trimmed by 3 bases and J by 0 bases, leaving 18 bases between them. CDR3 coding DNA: TGTGCCACCAGCAGCCCCGGGACAAAGTCTTACTCTGGAAACACCATATATTTT. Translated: CATSSPGTKSYSGNTIYF.